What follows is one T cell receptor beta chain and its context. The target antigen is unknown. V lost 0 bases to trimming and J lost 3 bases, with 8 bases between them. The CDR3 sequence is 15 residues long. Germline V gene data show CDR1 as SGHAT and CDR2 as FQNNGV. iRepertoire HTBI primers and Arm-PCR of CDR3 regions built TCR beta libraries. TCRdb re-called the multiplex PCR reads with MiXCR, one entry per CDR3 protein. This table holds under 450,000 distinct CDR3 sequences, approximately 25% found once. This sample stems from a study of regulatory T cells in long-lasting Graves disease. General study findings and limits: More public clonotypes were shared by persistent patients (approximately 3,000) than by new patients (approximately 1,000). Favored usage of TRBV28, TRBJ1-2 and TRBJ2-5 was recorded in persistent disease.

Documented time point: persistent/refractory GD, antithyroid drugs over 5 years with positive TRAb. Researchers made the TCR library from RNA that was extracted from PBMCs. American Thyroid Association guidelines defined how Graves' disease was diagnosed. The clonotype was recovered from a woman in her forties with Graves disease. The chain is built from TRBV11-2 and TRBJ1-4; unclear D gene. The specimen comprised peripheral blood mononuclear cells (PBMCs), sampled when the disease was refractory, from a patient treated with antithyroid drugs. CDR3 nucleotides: TGTGCCAGCAGCTTAGATTCCCTCCCTAATGAAAAACTGTTTTTT. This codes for CASSLDSLPNEKLFF.